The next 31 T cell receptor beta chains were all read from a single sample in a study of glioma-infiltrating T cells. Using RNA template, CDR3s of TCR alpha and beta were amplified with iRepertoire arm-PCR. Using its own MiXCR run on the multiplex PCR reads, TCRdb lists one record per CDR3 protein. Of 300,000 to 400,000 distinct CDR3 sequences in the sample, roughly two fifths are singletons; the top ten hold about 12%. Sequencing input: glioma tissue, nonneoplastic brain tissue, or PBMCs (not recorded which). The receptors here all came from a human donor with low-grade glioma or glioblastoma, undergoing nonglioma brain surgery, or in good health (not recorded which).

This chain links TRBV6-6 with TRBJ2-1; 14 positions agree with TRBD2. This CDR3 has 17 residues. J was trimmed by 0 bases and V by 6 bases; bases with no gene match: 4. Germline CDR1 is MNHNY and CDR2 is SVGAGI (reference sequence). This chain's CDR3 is CASSQGTSGSSYNEQFF. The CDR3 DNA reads TGTGCCAGCAGCCAGGGGACTAGCGGGAGCTCCTACAATGAGCAGTTCTTC.

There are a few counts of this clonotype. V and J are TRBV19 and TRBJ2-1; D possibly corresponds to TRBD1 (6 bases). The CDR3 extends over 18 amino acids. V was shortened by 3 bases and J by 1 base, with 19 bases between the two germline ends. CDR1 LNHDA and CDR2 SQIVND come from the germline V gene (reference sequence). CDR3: CASSMGQGRWKSYNEQFF. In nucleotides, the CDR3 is TGTGCCAGTAGTATGGGGCAGGGGAGATGGAAATCCTACAATGAGCAGTTCTTC. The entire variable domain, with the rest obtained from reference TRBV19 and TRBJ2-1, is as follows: DGGITQSPKYLFRKEGQNVTLSCEQNLNHDAMYWYRQDPGQGLRLIYYSQIVNDFQKGDIAEGYSVSREKKESFPLTVTSAQKNPTAFYLCASSMGQGRWKSYNEQFFGPGTRLTVL.

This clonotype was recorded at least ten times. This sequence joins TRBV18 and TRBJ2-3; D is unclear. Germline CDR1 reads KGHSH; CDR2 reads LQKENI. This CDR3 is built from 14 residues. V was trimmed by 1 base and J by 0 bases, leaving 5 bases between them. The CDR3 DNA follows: TGTGCCAGCTCACCACGGTACAGCACAGATACGCAGTATTTT. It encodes CASSPRYSTDTQYF.

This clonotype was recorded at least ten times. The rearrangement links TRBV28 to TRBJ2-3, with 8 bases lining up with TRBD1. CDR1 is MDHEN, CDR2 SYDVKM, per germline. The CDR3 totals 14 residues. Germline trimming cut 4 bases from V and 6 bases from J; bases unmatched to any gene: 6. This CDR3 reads CASSSGGEVDTQYF. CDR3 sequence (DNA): TGTGCCAGCAGTTCAGGGGGCGAGGTGGATACGCAGTATTTT.

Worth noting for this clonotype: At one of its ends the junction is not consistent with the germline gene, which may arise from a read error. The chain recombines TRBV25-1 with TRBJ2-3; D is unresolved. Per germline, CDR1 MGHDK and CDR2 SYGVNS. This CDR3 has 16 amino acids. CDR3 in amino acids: CTRSLGRPHRGDTQYF. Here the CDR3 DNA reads TGTACCAGAAGTTTAGGACGGCCTCACCGAGGAGATACGCAGTATTTT.

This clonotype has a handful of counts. The DNA for the CDR3 is TGTGCCAGCAGCTCACAGGGGTCCCTATCCTACGAGCAGTACTTC. This encodes CASSSQGSLSYEQYF. V is TRBV7-2 and J is TRBJ2-7, with 7 bases fitting TRBD1. CDR3 length: 15 residues. The J segment lost 1 base and the V segment lost 4 bases, leaving 7 bases of the junction unmatched. In germline, CDR1 is SGHTA, CDR2 FQGNSA.

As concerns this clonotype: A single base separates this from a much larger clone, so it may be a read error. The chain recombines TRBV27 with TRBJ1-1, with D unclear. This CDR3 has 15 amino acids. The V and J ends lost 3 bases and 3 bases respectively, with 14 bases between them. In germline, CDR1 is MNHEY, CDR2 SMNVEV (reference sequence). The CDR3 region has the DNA TGTGCCAGCAGTTTTCTCTCGAGCTGGGACACTGAAGCTTTCTTT. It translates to CASSFLSSWDTEAFF.

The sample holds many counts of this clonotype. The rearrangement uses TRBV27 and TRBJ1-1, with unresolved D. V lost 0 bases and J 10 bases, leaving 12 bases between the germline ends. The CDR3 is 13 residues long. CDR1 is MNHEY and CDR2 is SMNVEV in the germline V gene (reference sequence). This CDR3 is CASSLSKGLGAFF. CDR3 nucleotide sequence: TGTGCCAGCAGTTTATCAAAAGGGTTGGGAGCTTTCTTT.

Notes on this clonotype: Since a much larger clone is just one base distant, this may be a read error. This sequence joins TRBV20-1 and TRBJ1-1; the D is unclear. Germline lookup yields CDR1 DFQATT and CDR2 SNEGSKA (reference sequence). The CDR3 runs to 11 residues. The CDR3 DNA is TGCAGGACTGTTGTGAACACTGAAGCTTTCTTT. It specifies CRTVVNTEAFF.

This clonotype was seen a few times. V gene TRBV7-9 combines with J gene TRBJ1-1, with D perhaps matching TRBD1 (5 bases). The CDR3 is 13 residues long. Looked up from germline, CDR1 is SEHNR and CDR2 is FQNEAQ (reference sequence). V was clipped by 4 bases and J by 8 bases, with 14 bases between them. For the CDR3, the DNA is TGTGCCAGCAGCTCCCGGGACTCCGGAGAAGCTTTCTTT. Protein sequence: CASSSRDSGEAFF. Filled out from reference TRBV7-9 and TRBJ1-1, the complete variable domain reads DTGVSQNPRHKITKRGQNVTFRCDPISEHNRLYWYRQTLGQGPEFLTYFQNEAQLEKSRLLSDRFSAERPKGSFSTLEIQRTEQGDSAMYLCASSSRDSGEAFFGQGTRLTVV.

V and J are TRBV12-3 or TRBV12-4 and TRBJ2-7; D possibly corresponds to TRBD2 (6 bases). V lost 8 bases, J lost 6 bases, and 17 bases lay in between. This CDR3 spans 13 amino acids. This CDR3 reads CASCRDGGCEQYF. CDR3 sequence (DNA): TGTGCCAGCTGCCGGGACGGGGGTTGCGAGCAGTACTTC.

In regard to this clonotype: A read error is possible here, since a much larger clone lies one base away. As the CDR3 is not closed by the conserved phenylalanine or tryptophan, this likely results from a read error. CDR3 in DNA: TGTGCCAGCAGTCCAGGGGTAAGGGCGCACAATGAGCAGTTCTTA. Translating it yields CASSPGVRAHNEQFL. This chain links TRBV27 with TRBJ2-1; TRBD1 might be the D (6 bases). Germline values: CDR1 MNHEY, CDR2 SMNVEV (reference sequence). The CDR3 length is 15 residues. The V end lost 5 bases, the J end lost 5 bases, and 16 bases lay between the germline ends.

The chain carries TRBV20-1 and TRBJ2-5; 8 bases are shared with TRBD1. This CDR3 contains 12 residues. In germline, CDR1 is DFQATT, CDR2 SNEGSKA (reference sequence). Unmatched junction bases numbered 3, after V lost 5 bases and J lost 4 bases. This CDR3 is CSAPQGAETQYF. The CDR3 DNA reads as TGCAGTGCTCCCCAGGGGGCAGAGACCCAGTACTTC.

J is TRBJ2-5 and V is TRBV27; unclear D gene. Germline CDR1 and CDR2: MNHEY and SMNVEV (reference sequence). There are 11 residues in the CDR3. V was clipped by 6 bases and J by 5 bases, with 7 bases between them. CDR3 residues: CASSKRETQYF. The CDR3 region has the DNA TGTGCCAGCAGCAAGAGGGAGACCCAGTACTTC.

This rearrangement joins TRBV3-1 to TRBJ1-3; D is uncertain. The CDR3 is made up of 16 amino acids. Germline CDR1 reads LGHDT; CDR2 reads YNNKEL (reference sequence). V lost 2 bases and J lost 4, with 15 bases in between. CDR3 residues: CASSQISGFRGNTIYF. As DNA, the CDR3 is TGTGCCAGCAGCCAAATCTCCGGGTTTAGGGGAAACACCATATATTTT.

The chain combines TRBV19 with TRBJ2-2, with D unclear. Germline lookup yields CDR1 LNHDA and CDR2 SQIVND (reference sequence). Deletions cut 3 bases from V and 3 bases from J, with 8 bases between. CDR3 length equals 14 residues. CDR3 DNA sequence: TGTGCCAGTAGTATTGTTACTTACACCGGGGAGCTGTTTTTT. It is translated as CASSIVTYTGELFF.

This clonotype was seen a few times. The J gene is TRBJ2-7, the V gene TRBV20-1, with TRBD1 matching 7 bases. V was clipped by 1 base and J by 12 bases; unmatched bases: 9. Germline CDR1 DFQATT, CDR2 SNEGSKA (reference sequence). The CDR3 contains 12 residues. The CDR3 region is CSARVVGGQRYF. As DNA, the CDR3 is TGCAGTGCTAGAGTCGTAGGGGGACAGAGGTACTTC.

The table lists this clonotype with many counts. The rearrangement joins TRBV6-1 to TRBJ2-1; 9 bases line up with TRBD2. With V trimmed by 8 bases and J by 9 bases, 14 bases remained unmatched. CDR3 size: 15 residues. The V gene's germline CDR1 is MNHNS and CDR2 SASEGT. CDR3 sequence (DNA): TGTGCCAGCCTTCCTATAGCGGGAGTGTGGAGTGAGCAGTTCTTC. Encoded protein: CASLPIAGVWSEQFF.

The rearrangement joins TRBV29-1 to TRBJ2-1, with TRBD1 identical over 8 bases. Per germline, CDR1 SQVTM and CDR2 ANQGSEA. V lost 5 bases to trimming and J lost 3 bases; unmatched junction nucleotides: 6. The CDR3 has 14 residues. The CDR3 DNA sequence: TGCAGCGTTTGGATGACAGGGGTCTACAATGAGCAGTTCTTC. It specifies CSVWMTGVYNEQFF.

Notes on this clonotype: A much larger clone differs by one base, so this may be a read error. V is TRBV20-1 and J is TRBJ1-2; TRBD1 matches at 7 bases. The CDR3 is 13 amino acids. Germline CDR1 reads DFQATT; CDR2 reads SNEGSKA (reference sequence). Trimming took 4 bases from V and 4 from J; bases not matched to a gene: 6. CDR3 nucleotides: TGCAGTGCTACGGAGGGGGCGGTCTATGGCTACACCTTC. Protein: CSATEGAVYGYTF.

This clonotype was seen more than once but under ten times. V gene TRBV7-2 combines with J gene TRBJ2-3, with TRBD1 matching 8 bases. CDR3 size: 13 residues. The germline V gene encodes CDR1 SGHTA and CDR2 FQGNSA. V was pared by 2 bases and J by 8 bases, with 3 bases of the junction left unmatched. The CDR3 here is CASSLRQGSTQYF. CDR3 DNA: TGTGCCAGCAGCTTAAGACAGGGGAGTACGCAGTATTTT.

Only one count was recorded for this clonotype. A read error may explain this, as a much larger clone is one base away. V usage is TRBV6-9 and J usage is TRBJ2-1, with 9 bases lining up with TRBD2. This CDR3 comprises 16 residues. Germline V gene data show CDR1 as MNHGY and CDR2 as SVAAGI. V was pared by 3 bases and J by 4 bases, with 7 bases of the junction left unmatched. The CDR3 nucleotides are TGTGCCAGCAGTTACGAGGTGACTAGCGGATACAATGAGCAGTTCTTC. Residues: CASSYEVTSGYNEQFF.

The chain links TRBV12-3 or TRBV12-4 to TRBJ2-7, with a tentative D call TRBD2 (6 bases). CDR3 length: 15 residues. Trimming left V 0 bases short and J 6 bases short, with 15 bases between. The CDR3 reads CASSLATEGWSEQYF. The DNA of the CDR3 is TGTGCCAGCAGTTTAGCGACGGAGGGTTGGTCCGAGCAGTACTTC.

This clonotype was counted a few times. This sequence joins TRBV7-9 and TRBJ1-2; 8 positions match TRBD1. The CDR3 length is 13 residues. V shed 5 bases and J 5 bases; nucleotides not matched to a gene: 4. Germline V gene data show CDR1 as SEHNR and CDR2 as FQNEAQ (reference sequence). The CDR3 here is CASSLRGLYGYTF. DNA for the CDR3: TGTGCCAGCAGCCTCAGGGGGCTGTATGGCTACACCTTC.

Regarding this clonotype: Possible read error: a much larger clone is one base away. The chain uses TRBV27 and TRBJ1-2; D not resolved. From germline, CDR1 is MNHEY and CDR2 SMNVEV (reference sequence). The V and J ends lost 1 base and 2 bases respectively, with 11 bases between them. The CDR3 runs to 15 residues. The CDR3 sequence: CASSLWAAVNYGYTF. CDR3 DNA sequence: TGTGCCAGCAGTTTATGGGCGGCAGTCAACTATGGCTACACCTTC.

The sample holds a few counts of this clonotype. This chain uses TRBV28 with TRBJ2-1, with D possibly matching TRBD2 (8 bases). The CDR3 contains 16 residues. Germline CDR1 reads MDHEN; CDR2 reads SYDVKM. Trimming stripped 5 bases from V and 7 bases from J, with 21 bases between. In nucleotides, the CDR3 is TGTGCCAGCAGTACCCCGGGAGGGGGCAATTTTAATGAGCAGTTCTTC. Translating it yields CASSTPGGGNFNEQFF. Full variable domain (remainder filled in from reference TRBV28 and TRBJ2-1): DVKVTQSSRYLVKRTGEKVFLECVQDMDHENMFWYRQDPGLGLRLIYFSYDVKMKEKGDIPEGYSVSREKKERFSLILESASTNQTSMYLCASSTPGGGNFNEQFFGPGTRLTVL.

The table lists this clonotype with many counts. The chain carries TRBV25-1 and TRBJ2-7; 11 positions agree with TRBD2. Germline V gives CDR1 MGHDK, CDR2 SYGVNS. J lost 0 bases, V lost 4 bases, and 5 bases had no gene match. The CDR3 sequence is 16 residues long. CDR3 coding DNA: TGTGCCAGCAGTGGACCGGGACTAGCGGACTCCTACGAGCAGTACTTC. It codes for CASSGPGLADSYEQYF.

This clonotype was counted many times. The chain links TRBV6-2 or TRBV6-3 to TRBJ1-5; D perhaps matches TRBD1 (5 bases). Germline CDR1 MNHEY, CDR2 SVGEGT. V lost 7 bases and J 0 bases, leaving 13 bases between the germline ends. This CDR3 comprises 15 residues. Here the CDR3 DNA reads TGTGCCAGCATTCCTGACAGTGATAGCAATCAGCCCCAGCATTTT. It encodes CASIPDSDSNQPQHF.

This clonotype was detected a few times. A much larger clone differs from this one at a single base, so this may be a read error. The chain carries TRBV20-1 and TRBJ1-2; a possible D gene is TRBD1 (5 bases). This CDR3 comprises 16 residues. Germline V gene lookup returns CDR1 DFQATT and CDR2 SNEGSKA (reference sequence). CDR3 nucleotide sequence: TGCAGTGCTAGAGATCCGCTCCGGGACGGTAACTATGGCCACACCTTC. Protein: CSARDPLRDGNYGHTF.

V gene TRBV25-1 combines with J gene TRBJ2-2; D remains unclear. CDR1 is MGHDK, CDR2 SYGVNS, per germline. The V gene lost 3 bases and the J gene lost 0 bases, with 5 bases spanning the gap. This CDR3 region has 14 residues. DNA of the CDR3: TGTGCCAGCAGTGATTCACCGAACACCGGGGAGCTGTTTTTT. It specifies CASSDSPNTGELFF.

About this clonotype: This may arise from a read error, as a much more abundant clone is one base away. As DNA, the CDR3 is TGTGCCAGAAGTACCCCGGGACGGATGAACACTGAAGCTTTCTTT. Translating it yields CARSTPGRMNTEAFF. The chain couples TRBV28 to TRBJ1-1, with a weak D call TRBD1 (5 bases). Germline V gene data show CDR1 as MDHEN and CDR2 as SYDVKM. V was clipped by 9 bases and J by 0 bases, with 17 bases between them. The CDR3 is made up of 15 amino acids. Using reference TRBV28 and TRBJ1-1 for the parts outside the CDR3, the full variable domain is DVKVTQSSRYLVKRTGEKVFLECVQDMDHENMFWYRQDPGLGLRLIYFSYDVKMKEKGDIPEGYSVSREKKERFSLILESASTNQTSMYLCARSTPGRMNTEAFFGQGTRLTVV.